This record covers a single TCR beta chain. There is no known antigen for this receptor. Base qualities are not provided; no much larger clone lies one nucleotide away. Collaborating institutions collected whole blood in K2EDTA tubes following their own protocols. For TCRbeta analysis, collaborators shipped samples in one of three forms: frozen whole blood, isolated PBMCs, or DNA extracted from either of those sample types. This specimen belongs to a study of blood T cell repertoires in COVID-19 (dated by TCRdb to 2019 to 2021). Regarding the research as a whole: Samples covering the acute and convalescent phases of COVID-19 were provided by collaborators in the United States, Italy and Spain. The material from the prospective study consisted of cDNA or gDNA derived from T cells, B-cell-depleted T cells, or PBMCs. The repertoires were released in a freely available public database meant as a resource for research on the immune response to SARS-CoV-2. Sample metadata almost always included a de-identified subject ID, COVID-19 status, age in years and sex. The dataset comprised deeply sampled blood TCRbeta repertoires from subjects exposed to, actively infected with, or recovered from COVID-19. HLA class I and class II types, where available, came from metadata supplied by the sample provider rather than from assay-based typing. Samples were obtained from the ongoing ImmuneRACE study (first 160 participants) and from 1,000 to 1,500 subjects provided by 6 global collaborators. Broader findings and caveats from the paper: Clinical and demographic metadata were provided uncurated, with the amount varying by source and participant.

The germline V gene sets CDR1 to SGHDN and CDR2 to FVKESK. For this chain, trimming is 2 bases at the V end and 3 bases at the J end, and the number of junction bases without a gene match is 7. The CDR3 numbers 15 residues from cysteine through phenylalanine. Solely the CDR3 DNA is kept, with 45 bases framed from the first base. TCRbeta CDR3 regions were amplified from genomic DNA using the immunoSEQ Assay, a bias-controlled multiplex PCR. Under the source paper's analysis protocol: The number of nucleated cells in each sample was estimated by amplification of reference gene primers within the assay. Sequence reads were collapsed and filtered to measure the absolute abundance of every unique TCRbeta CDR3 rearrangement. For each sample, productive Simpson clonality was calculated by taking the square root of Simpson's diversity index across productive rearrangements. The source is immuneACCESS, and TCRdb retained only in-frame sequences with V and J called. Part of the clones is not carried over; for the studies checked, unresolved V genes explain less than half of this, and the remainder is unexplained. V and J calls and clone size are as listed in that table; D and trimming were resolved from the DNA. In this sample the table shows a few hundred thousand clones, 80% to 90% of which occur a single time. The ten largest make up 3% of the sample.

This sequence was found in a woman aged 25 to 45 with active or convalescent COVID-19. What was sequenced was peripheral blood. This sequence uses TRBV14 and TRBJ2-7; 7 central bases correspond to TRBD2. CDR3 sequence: CASSQTWPSGYEQYF. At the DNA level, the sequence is TGTGCCAGCAGCCAAACTTGGCCTAGCGGCTACGAGCAGTACTTC.